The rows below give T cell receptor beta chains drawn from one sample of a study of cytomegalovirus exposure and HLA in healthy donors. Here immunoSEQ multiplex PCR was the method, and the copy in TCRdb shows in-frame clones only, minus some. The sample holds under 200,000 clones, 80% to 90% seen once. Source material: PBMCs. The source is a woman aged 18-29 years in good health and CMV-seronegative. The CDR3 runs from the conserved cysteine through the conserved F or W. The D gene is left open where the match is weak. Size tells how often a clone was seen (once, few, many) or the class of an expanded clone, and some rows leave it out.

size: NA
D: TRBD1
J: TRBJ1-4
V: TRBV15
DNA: TGTGCCACCAGCAGAGATCTCGGACAGGGTGAAAAACTGTTTTTT
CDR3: CATSRDLGQGEKLFF

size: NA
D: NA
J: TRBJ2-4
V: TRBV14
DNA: TGTGCCAGCAGCCAACTTCGGACAGCTATTCAGTACTTC
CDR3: CASSQLRTAIQYF

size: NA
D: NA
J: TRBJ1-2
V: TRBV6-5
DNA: TGTGCCAGCAGTTACCGGCGGTCCTATGGCTACACCTTC
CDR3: CASSYRRSYGYTF

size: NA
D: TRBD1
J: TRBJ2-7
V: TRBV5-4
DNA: TGTGCCAGCAGCAAAGGGACAGGGGGGGACTACGAGCAGTACTTC
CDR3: CASSKGTGGDYEQYF

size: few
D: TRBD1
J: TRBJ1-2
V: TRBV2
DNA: TGTGCCAGCATTCCGGGACAGATTTATGGCTACACCTTC
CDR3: CASIPGQIYGYTF

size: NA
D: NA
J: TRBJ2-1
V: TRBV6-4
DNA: TGTGCCAGCTCATGGGCAGGAGGGAATGAGCAGTTCTTC
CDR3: CASSWAGGNEQFF

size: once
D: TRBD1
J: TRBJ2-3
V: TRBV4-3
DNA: TGCGCCAGCAGCACGGGGACAGGTAGCACAGATACGCAGTATTTT
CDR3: CASSTGTGSTDTQYF

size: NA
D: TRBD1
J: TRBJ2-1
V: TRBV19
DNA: TGTGCCAGTAAGGGACAGGGGGCTCCAAGCTCCTACAATGAGCAGTTCTTC
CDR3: CASKGQGAPSSYNEQFF

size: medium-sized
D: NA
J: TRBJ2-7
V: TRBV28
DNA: TGTGCCAGCAGTTTATTAGGGGCTAGGGGTCTCTACGAGCAGTACTTC
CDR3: CASSLLGARGLYEQYF

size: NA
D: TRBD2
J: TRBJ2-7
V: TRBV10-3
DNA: TGTGCCATCAGTGAGTCAGGAAGCGGGAGGGGGGCCTACGAGCAGTACTTC
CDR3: CAISESGSGRGAYEQYF

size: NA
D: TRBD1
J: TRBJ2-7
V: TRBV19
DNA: TGTGCCAGTAGTTCCGCAGGGGGCTACGAGCAGTACTTC
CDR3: CASSSAGGYEQYF

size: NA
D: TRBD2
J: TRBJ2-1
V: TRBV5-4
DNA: TGTGCCAGCAGCGTATCGAGATGGACTAGCGGGGGAAATGAGCAGTTCTTC
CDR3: CASSVSRWTSGGNEQFF

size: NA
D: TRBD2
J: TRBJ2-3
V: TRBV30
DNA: TGTGCCTGGAGTGTACTAGCGGGGGGGCAGGATACGCAGTATTTT
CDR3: CAWSVLAGGQDTQYF

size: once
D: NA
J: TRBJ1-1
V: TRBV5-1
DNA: TGCGCCAGCAGCTTTAGAAGGGGTACACCGAACACTGAAGCTTTCTTT
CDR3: CASSFRRGTPNTEAFF

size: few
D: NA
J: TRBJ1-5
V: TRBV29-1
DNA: TGCAGCGTCGCAACGGGTGCAGCGGGCAATCAGCCCCAGCATTTT
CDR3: CSVATGAAGNQPQHF

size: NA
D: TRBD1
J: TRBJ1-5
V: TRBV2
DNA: TGTGCCAGCAGCGGAGGGACAGCCATGAATCAGCCCCAGCATTTT
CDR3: CASSGGTAMNQPQHF

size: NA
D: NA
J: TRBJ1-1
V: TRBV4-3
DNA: TGCGCCAGCAGCCAAGATAGGTGGGAGATCATGAACACTGAAGCTTTCTTT
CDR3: CASSQDRWEIMNTEAFF

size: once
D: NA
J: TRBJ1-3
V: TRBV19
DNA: TGTGCCAGTACAAGGGGGAACACCATATATTTT
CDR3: CASTRGNTIYF

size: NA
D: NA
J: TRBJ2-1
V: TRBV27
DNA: TGTGCCAGCAGTTTAAGGGGCAGCTCCTACAATGAGCAGTTCTTC
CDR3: CASSLRGSSYNEQFF

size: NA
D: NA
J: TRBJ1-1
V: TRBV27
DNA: TGTGCCAGCAGTTCCTCTGTGGGGGGCACTGAAGCTTTCTTT
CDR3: CASSSSVGGTEAFF

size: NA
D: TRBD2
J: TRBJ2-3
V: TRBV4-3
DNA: TGCGCCAGCAGCCAGTCGGGGGTTCTAGCGGGGTTCACAGATACGCAGTATTTT
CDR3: CASSQSGVLAGFTDTQYF

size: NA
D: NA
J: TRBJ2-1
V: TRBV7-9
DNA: TGTGCCAGCAGCCCGCGTGGTTTGAGCGGTGTATACAATGAGCAGTTCTTC
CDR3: CASSPRGLSGVYNEQFF

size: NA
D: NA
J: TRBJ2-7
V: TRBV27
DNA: TGTGCCAGCAGTATCGGCGGGCCCCCAACGGAGCAGTACTTC
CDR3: CASSIGGPPTEQYF

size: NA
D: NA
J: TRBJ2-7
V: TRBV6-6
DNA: TGTGCCAGCAGTTACGGGACTTACGAGCAGTACTTC
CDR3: CASSYGTYEQYF

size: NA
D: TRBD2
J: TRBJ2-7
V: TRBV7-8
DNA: TGTGCCAGTTCGACCGGACTAGCGGGAGGCCTTGGGTACGAGCAGTACTTC
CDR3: CASSTGLAGGLGYEQYF

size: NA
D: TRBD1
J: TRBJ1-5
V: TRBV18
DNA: TGTGCCAGCTCACCCTCGACCGGGACAGTCAATCAGCCCCAGCATTTT
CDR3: CASSPSTGTVNQPQHF

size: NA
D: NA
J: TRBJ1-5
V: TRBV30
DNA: TGTGCCTGGAGCGACCGTGGGCCCGGGGAGGATCAGCCCCAGCATTTT
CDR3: CAWSDRGPGEDQPQHF

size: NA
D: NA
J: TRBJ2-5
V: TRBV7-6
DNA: TGTGCCAGCAGCCCGACTAGGGGAGCAGAGACCCAGTACTTC
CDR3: CASSPTRGAETQYF